The clone carrying this T cell receptor (beta chain) was recorded many times. Antigen specificity is unknown. These data come from a study of neurological immune-mediated disorders. Using its own MiXCR run on the 5' RACE reads, TCRdb lists one record per CDR3 protein. The sample carries tens of thousands of distinct CDR3 sequences, under 3.5% recorded once. General study results and limits: Multiple sclerosis, the disease with the least TCR clonal expansion, fell below healthy controls, whereas HTLV-1-associated myelopathy showed the most. None of the CDR3 amino acid sequences of expanded clones recurred across subjects, suggesting private repertoires in all groups.

Sequencing input: PBMCs. This TCR derives from a man aged 40-49 years with multiple sclerosis.

The CDR3 DNA follows: TGCAGCGTTGTAGGGGTAGGAGAAAAACTGTTTTTT. This translates into CSVVGVGEKLFF. The V and J genes are TRBV29-1 and TRBJ1-4; D possibly corresponds to TRBD1 (5 bases). V lost 4 bases and J lost 8, with 11 bases in between. Germline V gives CDR1 SQVTM, CDR2 ANQGSEA. The CDR3 runs 12 residues.